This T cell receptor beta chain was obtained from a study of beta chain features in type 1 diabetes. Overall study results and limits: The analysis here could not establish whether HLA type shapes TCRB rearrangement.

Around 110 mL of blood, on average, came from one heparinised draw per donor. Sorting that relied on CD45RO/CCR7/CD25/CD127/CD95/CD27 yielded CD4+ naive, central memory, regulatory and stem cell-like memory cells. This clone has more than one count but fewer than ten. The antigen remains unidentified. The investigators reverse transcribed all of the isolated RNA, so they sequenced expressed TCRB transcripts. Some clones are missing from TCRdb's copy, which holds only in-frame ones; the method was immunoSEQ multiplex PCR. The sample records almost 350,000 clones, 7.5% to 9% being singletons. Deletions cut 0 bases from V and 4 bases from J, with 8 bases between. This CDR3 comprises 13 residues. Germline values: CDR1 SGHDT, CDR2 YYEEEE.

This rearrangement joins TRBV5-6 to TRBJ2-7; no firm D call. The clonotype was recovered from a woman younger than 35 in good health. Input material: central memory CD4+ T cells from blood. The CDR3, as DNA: TGTGCCAGCAGCTTGGGTGGAAAATACGAGCAGTACTTC. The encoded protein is CASSLGGKYEQYF.